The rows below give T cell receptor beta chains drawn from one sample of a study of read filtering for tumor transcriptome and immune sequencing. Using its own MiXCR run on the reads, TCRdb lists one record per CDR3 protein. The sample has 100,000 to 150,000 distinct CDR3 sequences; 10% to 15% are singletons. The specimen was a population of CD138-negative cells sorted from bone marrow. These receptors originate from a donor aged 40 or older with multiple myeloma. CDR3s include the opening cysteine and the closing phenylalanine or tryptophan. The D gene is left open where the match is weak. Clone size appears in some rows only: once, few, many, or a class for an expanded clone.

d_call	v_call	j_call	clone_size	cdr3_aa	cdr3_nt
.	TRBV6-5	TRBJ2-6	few	CASSTAASPRSGANVLTF	TGTGCCAGCTCTACCGCAGCCAGCCCGCGCTCTGGGGCCAACGTCCTGACTTTC
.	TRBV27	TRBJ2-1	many	CASSSPLGVNEQFF	TGTGCCAGCAGTTCCCCCCTGGGAGTCAATGAGCAGTTCTTC
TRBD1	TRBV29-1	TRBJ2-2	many	CSVLGTENTGELFF	TGCAGCGTTCTCGGGACAGAGAACACCGGGGAGCTGTTTTTT
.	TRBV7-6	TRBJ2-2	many	CASSFSGGGPGTGELFF	TGTGCCAGCAGCTTTTCTGGCGGGGGCCCGGGCACCGGGGAGCTGTTTTTT
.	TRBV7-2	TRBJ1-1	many	CASSSWGYTEAFF	TGTGCCAGCAGCTCTTGGGGGTACACTGAAGCTTTCTTT
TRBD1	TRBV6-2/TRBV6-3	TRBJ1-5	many	CASSYGGGAGRNQPQHF	TGTGCCAGCAGTTACGGAGGGGGCGCGGGAAGGAATCAGCCCCAGCATTTT
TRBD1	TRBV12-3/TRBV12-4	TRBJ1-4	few	CASSPAGQINEKPFF	TGTGCCAGCAGTCCGGCGGGACAGATAAATGAAAAACCGTTTTTT
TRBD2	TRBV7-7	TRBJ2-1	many	CASSSGGYNEQFF	TGTGCTAGCAGCAGCGGGGGCTACAATGAGCAGTTCTTC
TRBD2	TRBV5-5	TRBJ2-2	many	CASSLGLAGGTNTGELFF	TGTGCCAGCAGCTTGGGACTAGCGGGGGGGACAAACACCGGGGAGCTGTTTTTT
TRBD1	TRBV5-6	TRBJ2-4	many	CASSLDRGAKNIQYF	TGTGCCAGCAGCTTGGACAGGGGAGCCAAAAACATTCAGTACTTC
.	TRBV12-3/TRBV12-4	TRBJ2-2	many	CASMTDLNTGELFF	TGTGCCAGCATGACAGATCTGAACACCGGGGAGCTGTTTTTT
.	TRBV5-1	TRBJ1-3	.	CASSERVDRNTLYF	TGCGCCAGCAGCGAGAGGGTTGATAGAAACACCTTATATTTT
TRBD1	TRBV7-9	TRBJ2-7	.	CASSLVDRSYEQYF	TGTGCCAGCAGCTTAGTGGACAGGAGCTACGAGCAGTACTTC
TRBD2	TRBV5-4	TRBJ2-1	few	CASSLYLAGNNEQFF	TGTGCCAGCAGCTTGTATCTAGCGGGGAACAATGAGCAGTTCTTC
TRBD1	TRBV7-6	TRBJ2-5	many	CASREGTEETQYF	TGTGCCAGCAGGGAAGGGACAGAAGAGACCCAGTACTTC
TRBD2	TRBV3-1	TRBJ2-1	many	CASSPSEREPYNEQFF	TGTGCCAGCAGCCCAAGCGAGCGGGAGCCATACAATGAGCAGTTCTTC
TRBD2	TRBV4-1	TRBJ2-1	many	CASRFPGTSEFF	TGCGCCAGCAGGTTTCCCGGGACTAGCGAGTTCTTC
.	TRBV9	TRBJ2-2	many	CASSFSGSGELFF	TGTGCCAGCAGCTTTAGCGGAAGCGGGGAGCTGTTTTTT
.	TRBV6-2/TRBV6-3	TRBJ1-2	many	CASSEGDYGYTF	TGTGCCAGCAGTGAGGGGGACTATGGCTACACCTTC
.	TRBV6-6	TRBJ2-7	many	CASSYRGYEQYF	TGTGCCAGCAGTTATAGGGGGTACGAGCAGTACTTC
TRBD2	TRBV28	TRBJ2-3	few	CASISGRAERAQYF	TGTGCCAGCATAAGCGGGAGGGCCGAGAGGGCGCAGTATTTT
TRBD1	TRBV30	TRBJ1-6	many	CAWSGQDLPLHF	TGTGCCTGGTCGGGACAGGACTTACCCCTCCACTTT